The next 28 T cell receptor beta chains were all read from a single sample in a study of T cells after somatic rescue of genetic block. TCRdb keeps only in-frame clones here, not all; method: immunoSEQ multiplex PCR. Here the sample spans around 64,000 clones, around 90% being singletons. The sample taken for sequencing was peripheral blood mononuclear cells (PBMCs). The origin of the receptors is a middle-aged man.

This chain uses TRBV2 with TRBJ2-7, with D possibly TRBD1 on 5 matching bases. CDR3 length equals 12 residues. V lost 3 bases, J lost 3 bases, and 6 bases lay in between. Germline loops: CDR1 SNHLY, CDR2 FYNNEI. The CDR3 nucleotides read TGTGCCAGCAGTGATAGGGGCTACGAGCAGTACTTC. It encodes CASSDRGYEQYF.

The rearrangement joins TRBV6-1 to TRBJ1-5; 8 bases line up with TRBD1. Per germline, CDR1 MNHNS and CDR2 SASEGT. The V gene end was trimmed by 5 bases and the J gene end by 5 bases; junction bases not matched to a gene: 2. This CDR3 region has 13 residues. The CDR3 DNA reads TGTGCCAGCAGTCCGGACAGGGATCAGCCCCAGCATTTT. Its protein is CASSPDRDQPQHF.

This rearrangement joins TRBV10-3 to TRBJ2-3; TRBD2 matches 11 bases. Germline lookup yields CDR1 ENHRY and CDR2 SYGVKD. The CDR3 is 16 amino acids. The J segment lost 2 bases and the V segment lost 4 bases, leaving 5 bases of the junction unmatched. CDR3 coding DNA: TGTGCCATCAGTGGACTAGCGGGGATATACACAGATACGCAGTATTTT. This translates into CAISGLAGIYTDTQYF.

This rearrangement joins TRBV9 to TRBJ1-5; D unclear. V lost 4 bases and J 0 bases, leaving 20 bases between the germline ends. The CDR3 is 18 amino acids. Per the germline V gene, CDR1 is SGDLS and CDR2 is YYNGEE. This CDR3 is CASSPRSGFPYSNQPQHF. CDR3 bases: TGTGCCAGCAGCCCAAGATCGGGGTTTCCATATAGCAATCAGCCCCAGCATTTT. Combining the CDR3 with reference TRBV9 and TRBJ1-5 gives the whole variable domain DSGVTQTPKHLITATGQRVTLRCSPRSGDLSVYWYQQSLDQGLQFLIQYYNGEERAKGNILERFSAQQFPDLHSELNLSSLELGDSALYFCASSPRSGFPYSNQPQHFGDGTRLSIL.

The chain combines TRBV5-4 with TRBJ2-2, with D hard to call. Trimming pared 0 bases from V and 0 bases from J, leaving 12 bases between. This CDR3 spans 17 amino acids. Germline V CDR1 and CDR2: SGHNT, YYREEE (reference sequence). The DNA of the CDR3 is TGTGCCAGCAGCTTGGGGGCTCAGGTAGCGAACACCGGGGAGCTGTTTTTT. Translated: CASSLGAQVANTGELFF.

The table lists this clone with a count of one. The rearrangement links TRBV4-3 to TRBJ2-1; no reliable D call. Trimming took off 0 bases at V and 4 bases at J, with 13 bases between the two ends. CDR3 length equals 16 residues. Germline V gene sequence: CDR1 LGHNA, CDR2 YSLEER. The CDR3 nucleotides are TGCGCCAGCAGCCAAGATCGCGTCGCACGGTACAATGAGCAGTTCTTC. It codes for CASSQDRVARYNEQFF.

The chain couples TRBV30 to TRBJ2-5; 9 nucleotides line up with TRBD2. Trimming took 1 base from V and 1 from J; bases not matched to a gene: 4. In germline, CDR1 is GTSNPN, CDR2 SVGIG (reference sequence). This CDR3 region has 15 residues. The CDR3 reads CAWSDSGGFQETQYF. The CDR3 coding sequence is TGTGCCTGGAGTGATAGCGGGGGATTCCAAGAGACCCAGTACTTC.

The rearrangement links TRBV4-3 to TRBJ1-2, with a weak D call TRBD1 (6 bases). Germline CDR1 is LGHNA and CDR2 is YSLEER. This CDR3 contains 15 residues. Trimming removed 4 bases at V and 4 bases at J, with 16 bases between. Written as DNA, the CDR3 is TGCGCCAGCAGCCCCGCTGGACAGACTATCTATGGCTACACCTTC. Its translation: CASSPAGQTIYGYTF.

In regard to this clone: Other nucleotide sequences in the sample specify the same CDR3. This chain joins TRBV27 and TRBJ1-1, with D maybe TRBD1 (6 bases). V lost 4 bases and J lost 2, with 11 bases in between. Looked up from germline, CDR1 is MNHEY and CDR2 is SMNVEV (reference sequence). The CDR3 contains 14 residues. CDR3 amino acids: CASSSPGANTEAFF. The DNA of the CDR3 is TGTGCCAGCAGTTCTCCAGGGGCAAACACTGAAGCTTTCTTT.

Here the CDR3 reads CASSLSGQGDYGYTF. The CDR3 coding sequence is TGTGCCAGCAGTTTATCCGGACAGGGAGACTATGGCTACACCTTC. The V and J genes are TRBV28 and TRBJ1-2, with TRBD1 matching 8 bases. The V gene end was trimmed by 1 base and the J gene end by 3 bases; junction bases not matched to a gene: 4. The length of the CDR3 is 15 residues. CDR1 MDHEN and CDR2 SYDVKM come from the germline V gene.

The V gene is TRBV19, the J gene TRBJ2-1, with D possibly being TRBD2 (6 bases). V was pared by 7 bases and J by 7 bases, with 17 bases between. The germline gives CDR1 LNHDA, CDR2 SQIVND (reference sequence). The CDR3 runs to 14 residues. The CDR3 DNA follows: TGTGCCAGTACTGCGGGACTCAAACTTAATGAGCAGTTCTTC. Amino acid sequence: CASTAGLKLNEQFF.

This clone was counted a single time. The chain employs TRBV6-5 and TRBJ1-5; a weak D match, TRBD1 (6 bases). From germline, CDR1 is MNHEY and CDR2 SVGAGI. This CDR3 is 15 amino acids long. V dropped 6 bases and J dropped 6 bases, with 18 bases sitting between them. The CDR3 DNA is TGTGCCAGCAGAAAAATAGGGGGAGCCCTTCAGCCCCAGCATTTT. Residues: CASRKIGGALQPQHF.

V and J are TRBV23-1 and TRBJ2-5, with D possibly being TRBD2 (6 bases). TRBV23-1 is recorded as an ORF, its role being uncertain. There are 14 residues in the CDR3. With 3 bases removed from V and 5 bases from J, the gap between germline ends came to 13 bases. The CDR3 spells CASSQRDFQETQYF. The CDR3, as DNA: TGCGCCAGCAGTCAGCGGGATTTCCAGGAGACCCAGTACTTC.

The rearrangement uses TRBV18 and TRBJ1-4; the D gene is possibly TRBD1 (5 bases). Germline V gives CDR1 KGHSH, CDR2 LQKENI. CDR3 length: 13 residues. The germline V and J ends were trimmed by 1 base and 5 bases, with 5 bases remaining between them. CDR3 region: CASSPRGNEKLFF. CDR3 DNA: TGTGCCAGCTCACCACGGGGGAATGAAAAACTGTTTTTT.

This chain joins TRBV6-1 and TRBJ2-1, with 8 bases identical to TRBD1. This CDR3 contains 15 residues. V lost 4 bases to trimming and J lost 6 bases; unmatched junction nucleotides: 8. Germline lookup yields CDR1 MNHNS and CDR2 SASEGT. The CDR3, as DNA: TGTGCCAGCAGTGCCCGGACAGGGAGGAGCAATGAGCAGTTCTTC. This codes for CASSARTGRSNEQFF.

This chain links TRBV19 with TRBJ1-5; perhaps TRBD1 as D (5 bases). CDR1 and CDR2 (germline): LNHDA, SQIVND (reference sequence). The CDR3 is made up of 15 amino acids. Trimming cost V 3 bases and J 6 bases, with 15 bases left between them. CDR3 protein: CASSMVAGQGQPQHF. For the CDR3, the DNA is TGTGCCAGTAGTATGGTGGCAGGGCAAGGTCAGCCCCAGCATTTT.

The chain links TRBV19 to TRBJ1-5, with 7 positions matching TRBD1. The CDR3 consists of 13 residues. J lost 4 bases, V lost 8 bases, and 5 bases had no gene match. Germline assignment: CDR1 LNHDA and CDR2 SQIVND (reference sequence). The CDR3 reads CASGTDLNQPQHF. Here the CDR3 DNA reads TGTGCCAGTGGGACAGATCTTAATCAGCCCCAGCATTTT.

V is TRBV7-2 and J is TRBJ2-7, with TRBD1 matching over 11 bases. The length of the CDR3 is 15 residues. With 5 bases clipped from V and 3 bases from J, the junction kept 6 bases outside the gene matches. Germline loops: CDR1 SGHTA, CDR2 FQGNSA. The CDR3 bases are TGTGCCAGCAGCCTGGACAGGGGGCCCCACTACGAGCAGTACTTC. Translated: CASSLDRGPHYEQYF.

The gene calls are TRBV5-1 and TRBJ1-1; D remains ambiguous. Germline values: CDR1 SGHRS, CDR2 YFSETQ. The CDR3 contains 12 residues. Trimming cost V 4 bases and J 6 bases, with 10 bases left between them. The CDR3 spells CASSVPDSEAFF. DNA for the CDR3: TGCGCCAGCAGCGTACCAGACTCTGAAGCTTTCTTT.

The chain couples TRBV28 to TRBJ1-1, with D possibly TRBD1 on 5 matching bases. Deletions cut 4 bases from V and 1 base from J, with 10 bases between. Per germline, CDR1 MDHEN and CDR2 SYDVKM. This CDR3 spans 14 amino acids. In DNA, the CDR3 is TGTGCCAGCAGTTCCGGACACCAGAACACTGAAGCTTTCTTT. Its protein is CASSSGHQNTEAFF. Full variable domain (outside the CDR3, taken from reference TRBV28 and TRBJ1-1): DVKVTQSSRYLVKRTGEKVFLECVQDMDHENMFWYRQDPGLGLRLIYFSYDVKMKEKGDIPEGYSVSREKKERFSLILESASTNQTSMYLCASSSGHQNTEAFFGQGTRLTVV.

V usage is TRBV29-1 and J usage is TRBJ2-2; D is uncertain. With 3 bases removed from V and 6 bases from J, the gap between germline ends came to 2 bases. The CDR3 sequence is 10 residues long. The germline V gene encodes CDR1 SQVTM and CDR2 ANQGSEA. CDR3 in DNA: TGCAGCGTTGAGGCCGGGGAGCTGTTTTTT. It yields the protein CSVEAGELFF.

The chain employs TRBV4-1 and TRBJ2-3; the D is unclear. The CDR3 sequence is 15 residues long. With 1 base removed from V and 3 bases from J, the gap between germline ends came to 11 bases. Germline V gene lookup returns CDR1 MGHRA and CDR2 YSYEKL. The CDR3 region is CASSQVFSGTDTQYF. In nucleotides, the CDR3 is TGCGCCAGCAGCCAAGTTTTCTCGGGTACAGATACGCAGTATTTT.

V gene TRBV10-2 combines with J gene TRBJ2-6; TRBD1 agrees at 9 bases. Germline CDR1 WSHSY, CDR2 SAAADI. CDR3 size: 17 residues. V lost 5 bases and J lost 2; bases outside the gene matches: 7. CDR3 amino acids: CASSPDRGFPGANVLTF. The CDR3 nucleotides read TGCGCCAGCAGTCCGGACAGGGGTTTCCCTGGGGCCAACGTCCTGACTTTC.

The rearrangement links TRBV5-5 to TRBJ1-1; D not certain. The V gene's germline CDR1 is SGHKS and CDR2 YYEKEE (reference sequence). The CDR3 is 14 amino acids. V was clipped by 3 bases and J by 0 bases, with 9 bases between them. CDR3 bases: TGTGCCAGCAGCTCCACCGAGCTGAACACTGAAGCTTTCTTT. This translates into CASSSTELNTEAFF.

This clone showed up just a few times. The chain recombines TRBV19 with TRBJ2-5; D is unclear. Per germline, CDR1 LNHDA and CDR2 SQIVND (reference sequence). This CDR3 contains 14 residues. V lost 6 bases to trimming and J lost 4 bases, with 15 bases between them. This CDR3 reads CASSPRPRGETQYF. The CDR3 bases are TGTGCCAGTAGCCCCCGTCCCAGAGGAGAGACCCAGTACTTC.

The chain joins TRBV7-9 to TRBJ2-3; D call uncertain. The ends were cut back, 1 base at V and 0 bases at J, with 8 bases in the middle. Germline lookup yields CDR1 SEHNR and CDR2 FQNEAQ (reference sequence). The CDR3 is made up of 15 amino acids. Here the CDR3 reads CASSLGVRSTDTQYF. CDR3 DNA: TGTGCCAGCAGCTTAGGAGTTAGAAGCACAGATACGCAGTATTTT.

This chain joins TRBV6-1 and TRBJ1-2, with a possible D match to TRBD1 (5 bases). Trimming left V 3 bases short and J 1 base short, with 9 bases between. The CDR3 totals 14 residues. From germline, CDR1 is MNHNS and CDR2 SASEGT. The CDR3 nucleotides are TGTGCCAGCAGTGAGTTGGGGGGTAACTATGGCTACACCTTC. Residues: CASSELGGNYGYTF.

The DNA for the CDR3 is TGTGCCAGCAGCTCAAACTCTGGGGCCAACGTCCTGACTTTC. Encoded protein: CASSSNSGANVLTF. V usage is TRBV7-7 and J usage is TRBJ2-6; no clear D gene. The CDR3 runs to 14 residues. Germline-derived CDR1 and CDR2 are SSHAT and FNYEAQ (reference sequence). Trimming took 4 bases from V and 0 from J, leaving 4 bases between them.